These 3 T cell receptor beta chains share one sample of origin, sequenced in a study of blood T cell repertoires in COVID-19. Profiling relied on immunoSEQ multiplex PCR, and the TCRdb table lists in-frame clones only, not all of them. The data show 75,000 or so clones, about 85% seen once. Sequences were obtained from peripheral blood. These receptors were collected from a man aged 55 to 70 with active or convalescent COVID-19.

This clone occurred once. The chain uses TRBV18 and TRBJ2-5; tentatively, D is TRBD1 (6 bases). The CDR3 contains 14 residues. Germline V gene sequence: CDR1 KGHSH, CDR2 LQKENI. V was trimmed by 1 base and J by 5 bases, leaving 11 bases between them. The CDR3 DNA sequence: TGTGCCAGCTCACCACTGGACAGTGTGGAGACCCAGTACTTC. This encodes CASSPLDSVETQYF.

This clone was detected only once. CDR3 nucleotides: TGTGCCAGCAGTTATCTGGGGGCCAACGTCCTGACTTTC. Protein sequence: CASSYLGANVLTF. The chain uses TRBV12-3 or TRBV12-4 and TRBJ2-6; D unclear. The length of the CDR3 is 13 residues. Between the trimmed V and J ends, which lost 4 bases and 4 bases, there was a span of 5 bases.

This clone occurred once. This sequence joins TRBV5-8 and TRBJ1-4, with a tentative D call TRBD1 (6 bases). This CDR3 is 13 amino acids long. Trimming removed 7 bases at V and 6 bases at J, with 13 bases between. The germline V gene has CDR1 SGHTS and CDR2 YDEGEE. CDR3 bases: TGTGCCAGCCCAGGGGAATTGGATGAAAAACTGTTTTTT. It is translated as CASPGELDEKLFF.